The 20 T cell receptor beta chains given below trace back to one sample, sequenced in a study of T cell responses to AZD1222 COVID-19 vaccine. The protocol was immunoSEQ multiplex PCR, while the TCRdb copy is restricted to in-frame clones and leaves out a portion. The table includes roughly 130,000 clones, more than 85% detected once. The starting material was peripheral blood, obtained on day 0 of AZD1222 vaccination. Receptors originate from an adult in good health.

V and J are TRBV6-6 and TRBJ2-7; no firm D call. This CDR3 comprises 17 residues. Germline V gives CDR1 MNHNY, CDR2 SVGAGI (reference sequence). V lost 5 bases and J lost 2, with 22 bases in between. The CDR3, as DNA: TGTGCCAGCAGTCGATTCTCTGTCAAGACGGTGGCCTACGAGCAGTACTTC. Protein sequence: CASSRFSVKTVAYEQYF.

For the CDR3, the DNA is TGTGCCAGCAGGATTGGACAGGGAGTGGAGTATTTT. Its protein is CASRIGQGVEYF. The V call is TRBV12-3 or TRBV12-4, the J call TRBJ2-3; TRBD1 aligns across 8 bases. This CDR3 comprises 12 residues. V was pared by 6 bases and J by 13 bases, with 9 bases of the junction left unmatched.

The rearrangement links TRBV19 to TRBJ2-7, with D possibly being TRBD1 or TRBD2 (6 bases each). The CDR3 runs 15 residues. Trimming left V 5 bases short and J 6 bases short, with 20 bases between. The germline V gene encodes CDR1 LNHDA and CDR2 SQIVND (reference sequence). CDR3 in DNA: TGTGCCAGTAGTCCCTTAGGGGGGTCCAGCCTCGAGCAGTACTTC. Residues: CASSPLGGSSLEQYF. Full variable domain (rest looked up from reference TRBV19 and TRBJ2-7): DGGITQSPKYLFRKEGQNVTLSCEQNLNHDAMYWYRQDPGQGLRLIYYSQIVNDFQKGDIAEGYSVSREKKESFPLTVTSAQKNPTAFYLCASSPLGGSSLEQYFGPGTRLTVT.

The DNA for the CDR3 is TGTGCCAGCAGTTACGGCAGGGGGAGCGAAGCTTTCTTT. Its protein product is CASSYGRGSEAFF. V and J are TRBV6-5 and TRBJ1-1; TRBD1 aligns across 7 bases. The ends lost 2 bases at V and 8 bases at J; junction bases unmatched: 5. Germline V lookup: CDR1 MNHEY, CDR2 SVGAGI. CDR3 size: 13 residues.

The rearrangement uses TRBV5-5 and TRBJ2-7, with D possibly matching TRBD1 (5 bases). Germline lookup yields CDR1 SGHKS and CDR2 YYEKEE (reference sequence). The CDR3 extends over 17 amino acids. V lost 6 bases to trimming and J lost 0 bases, with 22 bases between them. This chain's CDR3 is CASTLTATPGFSYEQYF. The CDR3 DNA follows: TGTGCCAGCACCTTAACCGCTACTCCAGGGTTCTCCTACGAGCAGTACTTC.

This chain's CDR3 is CASSPGRDYGYTF. CDR3 DNA: TGTGCCAGCAGTCCCGGCCGAGACTATGGCTACACCTTC. The rearrangement links TRBV6-2 or TRBV6-3 to TRBJ1-2; D is undetermined. Looked up from germline, CDR1 is MNHEY and CDR2 is SVGEGT. The CDR3 consists of 13 residues. V was pared by 5 bases and J by 3 bases, with 10 bases between.

In this sample, this clone turned up once. The V call is TRBV7-8, the J call TRBJ2-1, with TRBD1 as a possible D gene (6 bases). V was pared by 4 bases and J by 2 bases, with 21 bases between. CDR1 and CDR2 (germline): SGHVS, FQNEAQ. The CDR3 contains 18 residues. The CDR3 nucleotides read TGTGCCAGCAGCTCCCGGGACAAGGCCCTATGGACCTACAATGAGCAGTTCTTC. Translation: CASSSRDKALWTYNEQFF.

J is TRBJ1-2 and V is TRBV7-9, with 7 bases identical to TRBD1. The V segment lost 7 bases and the J segment 5 bases; nucleotides outside the gene matches: 13. CDR1 is SEHNR and CDR2 is FQNEAQ in the germline V gene (reference sequence). This CDR3 has 15 residues. CDR3 residues: CASTGGTELQYGYTF. CDR3 coding DNA: TGTGCCAGCACCGGGGGGACAGAATTACAATATGGCTACACCTTC.

The chain employs TRBV4-3 and TRBJ2-5; TRBD1 aligns across 7 bases. Germline CDR1 and CDR2: LGHNA and YSLEER. Unmatched junction bases numbered 3, after V lost 0 bases and J lost 2 bases. The CDR3 contains 15 residues. For the CDR3, the DNA is TGCGCCAGCAGCCAAGACAGGGGGTTTCAAGAGACCCAGTACTTC. Residues: CASSQDRGFQETQYF.

This chain connects TRBV6-1 to TRBJ2-1; 8 nucleotides align to TRBD2. The V gene end was trimmed by 3 bases and the J gene end by 2 bases; junction bases not matched to a gene: 18. The V gene's germline CDR1 is MNHNS and CDR2 SASEGT. There are 20 residues in the CDR3. The CDR3 region has the DNA TGTGCCAGCAGTGATGCGACCAACAGGGAAGCGGGGGTTGCCTACAATGAGCAGTTCTTC. Translated, it gives CASSDATNREAGVAYNEQFF.

There are a few counts of this clone. The rearrangement links TRBV6-2 or TRBV6-3 to TRBJ1-1, with a weak D call TRBD1 (6 bases). Germline CDR1 MNHEY, CDR2 SVGEGT. The CDR3 has 13 amino acids. Trimming took off 0 bases at V and 5 bases at J, with 7 bases between the two ends. CDR3 in DNA: TGTGCCAGCAGTTACTCTCAGGGGACTGAAGCTTTCTTT. Translating it yields CASSYSQGTEAFF.

The CDR3 spells CASSFGGVSYNEQFF. The DNA for the CDR3 is TGTGCCAGCAGTTTCGGCGGGGTCTCCTACAATGAGCAGTTCTTC. The V gene is TRBV28, the J gene TRBJ2-1; D might be TRBD2 (6 bases). V was pared by 3 bases and J by 0 bases, with 9 bases between. The CDR3 has 15 residues. Germline-derived CDR1 and CDR2 are MDHEN and SYDVKM.

This chain's CDR3 is CASSQTLAGYQETQYF. The CDR3 nucleotides are TGTGCCAGCAGTCAAACTCTAGCGGGGTACCAAGAGACCCAGTACTTC. The chain has TRBV5-6 and TRBJ2-5; 9 nucleotides match TRBD2. The CDR3 runs to 16 residues. Germline V gene sequence: CDR1 SGHDT, CDR2 YYEEEE. The junction had 8 bases not matched to a gene; V was cut back by 5 bases and J by 0 bases.

This chain links TRBV6-1 with TRBJ1-4, with 10 bases fitting TRBD1. Germline values: CDR1 MNHNS, CDR2 SASEGT. Unmatched junction bases numbered 7, after V lost 1 base and J lost 8 bases. The CDR3 is 16 amino acids. CDR3 in amino acids: CASSEGDRGRGEKLFF. The CDR3 DNA follows: TGTGCCAGCAGTGAAGGCGACAGGGGGCGAGGAGAAAAACTGTTTTTT.

This chain joins TRBV29-1 and TRBJ1-4, with TRBD1 as a possible D gene (5 bases). The V end lost 6 bases, the J end lost 4 bases, and 12 bases lay between the germline ends. CDR3 length equals 13 residues. Germline V CDR1 and CDR2: SQVTM, ANQGSEA. CDR3 DNA: TGCAGCGTAGGAGCCGGGGGTAATGAAAAACTGTTTTTT. Translation: CSVGAGGNEKLFF.

This clone was seen once. The rearrangement uses TRBV5-1 and TRBJ2-1, with a weak D call TRBD2 (5 bases). V lost 0 bases and J 5 bases, leaving 9 bases between the germline ends. Germline V gene data show CDR1 as SGHRS and CDR2 as YFSETQ. The CDR3 is 14 residues long. CDR3 in amino acids: CASSLGTVNNEQFF. The DNA for the CDR3 is TGCGCCAGCAGCTTGGGGACTGTAAACAATGAGCAGTTCTTC. Based on the CDR3 plus reference TRBV5-1 and TRBJ2-1, the full variable domain is KAGVTQTPRYLIKTRGQQVTLSCSPISGHRSVSWYQQTPGQGLQFLFEYFSETQRNKGNFPGRFSGRQFSNSRSEMNVSTLELGDSALYLCASSLGTVNNEQFFGPGTRLTVL.

The chain uses TRBV24-1 and TRBJ1-1; possibly TRBD1 for D (6 bases). V dropped 4 bases and J dropped 0 bases, with 11 bases sitting between them. The CDR3 contains 15 residues. Germline loops: CDR1 KGHDR, CDR2 SFDVKD. CDR3 coding DNA: TGTGCCACCAGTGACCCAGGGGACCTGAACACTGAAGCTTTCTTT. This encodes CATSDPGDLNTEAFF.

The chain links TRBV7-2 to TRBJ2-1, with D maybe TRBD2 (5 bases). This CDR3 has 15 residues. The germline V and J ends were trimmed by 2 bases and 4 bases, with 12 bases remaining between them. The germline V gene has CDR1 SGHTA and CDR2 FQGNSA. CDR3 loop: CASSLRGFPYNEQFF. The CDR3 DNA reads as TGTGCCAGCAGCTTACGAGGGTTCCCTTACAATGAGCAGTTCTTC.

The rearrangement uses TRBV14 and TRBJ1-6, with D unresolved. CDR3 length equals 17 residues. CDR1 is SGHDN, CDR2 FVKESK, per germline. Trimming removed 2 bases at V and 5 bases at J, with 16 bases between. The CDR3 DNA sequence: TGTGCCAGCAGCCAACTTGGGCAAGGCCCAAATAATTCACCCCTCCACTTT. It translates to CASSQLGQGPNNSPLHF.

The chain joins TRBV6-5 to TRBJ2-7, with D perhaps matching TRBD2 (6 bases). V was shortened by 2 bases and J by 3 bases, with 11 bases between the two germline ends. Germline V gene lookup returns CDR1 MNHEY and CDR2 SVGAGI. This CDR3 region has 14 residues. This chain's CDR3 is CASSYAGSNYEQYF. The DNA of the CDR3 is TGTGCCAGCAGTTACGCCGGGAGTAACTACGAGCAGTACTTC.